The 8 T cell receptor beta chains below were found in one sample sequenced in a study of shared clonotypes between healthy human individuals (dated by TCRdb to the early 2020s). The library was prepared using the immunoSEQ multiplex PCR assay. Sourced from immuneACCESS, this table was stored by TCRdb with only in-frame sequences that have V and J called. A share of the clones is absent; for the studies checked, an unresolved V gene accounts for under half, and the remainder has no known explanation. This sample holds roughly 1,500,000 clones; approximately 98.5% were observed only once. The ten largest clones take up around 0.38% of the sample. Sequenced material: naive CD4+ T cells sorted from blood. What the cell subset or site label conveys for this sample: CD45RA+ positively selected. The receptors here all came from a man under 40 in good health.

The chain is built from TRBV25-1 and TRBJ1-1; D gene ambiguous. Per germline, CDR1 MGHDK and CDR2 SYGVNS. V was clipped by 2 bases and J by 11 bases, with 15 bases between them. This CDR3 region has 13 residues. The CDR3 DNA follows: TGTGCCAGCAGTGAAGGGTCGCCCCCGCGGGCTTTCTTT. Protein product: CASSEGSPPRAFF.

The V call is TRBV2, the J call TRBJ1-2, with D possibly TRBD1 on 6 matching bases. The CDR3 is 16 amino acids. Looked up from germline, CDR1 is SNHLY and CDR2 is FYNNEI. The V gene lost 7 bases and the J gene lost 4 bases, with 22 bases spanning the gap. CDR3 protein: CASMGGQGQRAYGYTF. CDR3 in DNA: TGTGCCAGCATGGGGGGGCAGGGCCAAAGAGCCTATGGCTACACCTTC.

J is TRBJ2-5 and V is TRBV7-7; D might be TRBD1 (5 bases). CDR3 length: 16 residues. V was cut by 5 bases and J by 0 bases, with 16 bases left in between. CDR1 and CDR2 (germline): SSHAT, FNYEAQ (reference sequence). The chain's CDR3 is CASSPKPDRYQETQYF. The CDR3 nucleotides are TGTGCCAGCAGCCCAAAACCAGACAGATACCAAGAGACCCAGTACTTC.

This chain uses TRBV5-4 with TRBJ1-1; D is unclear. V was trimmed by 4 bases and J by 3 bases, leaving 16 bases between them. This CDR3 is 15 amino acids long. Germline values: CDR1 SGHNT, CDR2 YYREEE (reference sequence). This chain's CDR3 is CASSPGLLADTEAFF. The DNA for the CDR3 is TGTGCCAGCAGCCCCGGTCTCCTTGCGGACACTGAAGCTTTCTTT. Variable domain in full (rest from reference TRBV5-4 and TRBJ1-1): ETGVTQSPTHLIKTRGQQVTLRCSSQSGHNTVSWYQQALGQGPQFIFQYYREEENGRGNFPPRFSGLQFPNYSSELNVNALELDDSALYLCASSPGLLADTEAFFGQGTRLTVV.

This sequence joins TRBV11-3 and TRBJ2-1; a possible D gene is TRBD1 (6 bases). From germline, CDR1 is SGHNT and CDR2 YENEEA. V shed 5 bases and J shed 0 bases, with 14 bases lying between them. CDR3 length equals 16 residues. CDR3 nucleotide sequence: TGTGCCAGCAGCGGTACAGGGATGGGCTCCTACAATGAGCAGTTCTTC. Protein sequence: CASSGTGMGSYNEQFF.

V and J are TRBV29-1 and TRBJ2-7; 7 nucleotides line up with TRBD2. The V gene's germline CDR1 is SQVTM and CDR2 ANQGSEA. This CDR3 contains 12 residues. The V gene end was trimmed by 6 bases and the J gene end by 3 bases; junction bases not matched to a gene: 5. CDR3 in amino acids: CSVGDYFYEQYF. The CDR3 coding sequence is TGCAGCGTAGGGGACTACTTCTACGAGCAGTACTTC.

The chain employs TRBV18 and TRBJ2-7; possible D gene TRBD1, 5 bases. The CDR3 contains 14 residues. Trimming removed 4 bases at V and 6 bases at J, with 16 bases between. Germline V gene sequence: CDR1 KGHSH, CDR2 LQKENI. DNA of the CDR3: TGTGCCAGCTCACAAACACCGGCAGGGCGCGAGCAGTACTTC. Translation: CASSQTPAGREQYF.

The gene calls are TRBV15 and TRBJ1-1, with D maybe TRBD1 (5 bases). The CDR3 loop spans 14 amino acids. The V gene's germline CDR1 is LNHNV and CDR2 YYDKDF (reference sequence). V lost 3 bases and J 4 bases, leaving 12 bases between the germline ends. The CDR3 nucleotides are TGTGCCACCAGCAGGTCCGGGGGGGGCACTGAAGCTTTCTTT. Amino acids: CATSRSGGGTEAFF.